This TCR beta chain was observed in a study of Graves' ophthalmopathy and Graves' hyperthyroidism listed by TCRdb under 2018. Regarding the study in general: Peripheral blood was collected at initial diagnosis, before any treatment. T-cell repertoires of thyroid tissue and blood were compared in over 5 hyperthyroidism patients. The study used TCR beta repertoire signatures to distinguish Graves' ophthalmopathy from Graves' hyperthyroidism and to predict progression to ophthalmopathy. In total, approximately 140 blood samples were TCR-sequenced: 40 to 45 ophthalmopathy, some 75 hyperthyroidism and about 17 hyperthyroidism-to-ophthalmopathy patients. For independent validation, a separate cohort was made up of some 19 hyperthyroidism patients plus 17 patients who later progressed from hyperthyroidism to ophthalmopathy. Once sampling was done, hyperthyroidism patients were given methimazole at a starting dose of 30 mg daily, while ophthalmopathy patients were given high-dose intravenous methylprednisolone. The 100 discovery patients were randomly split 7:3 into training and test sets. To explore V-J signatures that distinguish ophthalmopathy from hyperthyroidism, a discovery set of about 99 patients was enrolled, made up of 43 with ophthalmopathy and fewer than 60 with stable hyperthyroidism.

What the authors observed across the whole study: In validation, the model predicted ophthalmopathy progression with about 64% sensitivity and about 73% specificity; about a dozen predicted patients were CT-confirmed with GO in a median of approximately six months. Among expanded thyroid clonotypes with frequency above 0.001, most also showed up in blood, which suggests that blood repertoires may reflect the thyroid immune response. No statistical method was used to set the sample size in advance, and the investigators knew which group each participant was assigned to. Ophthalmopathy was separated from stable hyperthyroidism by the 13-signature model with about 85% sensitivity and roughly 82% specificity in cross-validation and with 80%/75% in the test set.

TCR beta CDR3 regions were amplified from RNA transcripts for repertoire sequencing. The first round of RT-PCR was done with HTBI primers and the Qiagen OneStep RT-PCR kit, and was followed by a second round of multiplex PCR, then size selection and purification. Libraries were sequenced on an Illumina HiSeq2000 using paired-end 100 bp reads. Regarding the original processing steps: SOAPnuke was used to process the reads, removing any read that contained adapters or uncalled bases, had a mean Phred below 15, or lacked an exact match to the constant primer or identifier. COPE v1.2.5 was used to merge high-quality paired reads. Unique nucleotide sequences were defined as clonotypes and aligned to IMGT TRB V, D and J references using MiTCR v1.1. Only V-J combinations with frequency above 0.0001 were analysed, covering approximately 99% of repertoires. A TCR clonal expansion and chaos score per V-J combination was defined as the ratio of F50 clonal expansion to chaos observed in the TCRdist matrix. Features were reduced by Welch's t-statistics and random forest to over ten V-J combinations, which fed a naive Bayes classifier. The similarity between thyroid and blood repertoires was quantified using the Morisita-Horn index. The raw public data were reprocessed by TCRdb itself: fastp quality trimming at Q25, MiXCR clonotype calling, in-frame beta chains only. Rows are combined by CDR3 protein, so each entry shows the most common genes and DNA. The authors' filters were not applied to this entry. This sample gives hundreds of thousands of distinct CDR3 sequences in total; roughly 20% of them show up just once. The ten largest clones capture around 6.9% of the sample.

On this clonotype: The specificity of this receptor is unknown. Base qualities are missing; no much larger clone stands one base away.

Hyperthyroidism was defined as stable when no progression to ophthalmopathy occurred within 18 months of follow-up. Hyperthyroidism patients were newly diagnosed, were aged 18 to 65 years, and had a disease duration under 2 months. Patients were excluded if they had other autoimmune diseases, uncontrolled infections, pregnancy or lactation. Clinical symptoms, serum thyroxine, TRAb, thyroid ultrasound and orbital computed tomography were used for diagnosis. PBMCs were isolated from 7.5 to 10 ml of fresh peripheral blood by Ficoll-Paque density gradient centrifugation. Total RNA was extracted with Trizol reagent and quality-checked on an Agilent 2100 Bioanalyzer. Spanning cysteine to phenylalanine, the CDR3 consists of 11 amino acids. The CDR3 DNA has 33 bases and is translated from base 1. CDR1 and CDR2 (MNHEY, SVGEGT) derive from the germline V gene. V lost 7 bases and J lost 7 bases; the stretch between them is 10 bases long.

Sequenced sample: peripheral blood. This TCR was sampled from a woman under 30 with stable Graves' hyperthyroidism. Some clones in this sample may be carry-over from other donors' samples. Donor details come from another sample of the same person, matched by shared clones. The V and J genes are TRBV6-2 or TRBV6-3 and TRBJ1-2, with no confidently assigned D gene. The nucleotide sequence reads TGTGCCAGCACGGCGGGGATTGGCTACACCTTC. It translates to CASTAGIGYTF.